Presented here are 8 T cell receptor beta chains from one specimen sequenced in a study of vaccination effects on CD4 cells after COVID-19. No antigens are known for them. Clones were read by immunoSEQ multiplex PCR, and TCRdb kept only the in-frame ones, dropping some. The sample includes 25,000 or so clones, about 71% of them seen just once. In the ViraFEST assay, antigen-specific CD4+ clonotypes were identified by expansion after peptide-pool stimulation. The culture ran for approximately 11 days before CD4+ T cells were isolated. Vaccine recipients had no previous SARS-CoV-2 infection; their nucleocapsid antibodies were negative. Sequencing was performed on CD4+ T cells from PBMCs cultured with HCoV-OC43 spike peptides, taken before COVID-19 vaccination. The subset: HCoV-OC43 spike overlapping peptide pool stimulation. These receptors all come from a human donor who received a COVID-19 vaccine.

The rearrangement links TRBV19 to TRBJ2-1, with 8 bases identical to TRBD1. Trimming cost V 1 base and J 0 bases; bases outside gene matches: 5. CDR1 is LNHDA and CDR2 is SQIVND in the germline V gene (reference sequence). There are 17 residues in the CDR3. The CDR3 sequence: CASSIGQGADSYNEQFF. The CDR3 nucleotides read TGTGCCAGTAGTATAGGGCAGGGGGCCGACTCCTACAATGAGCAGTTCTTC.

The chain links TRBV10-3 to TRBJ1-2, with D perhaps TRBD1 (5 bases). The germline V and J ends were trimmed by 2 bases and 2 bases, with 9 bases remaining between them. Germline V lookup: CDR1 ENHRY, CDR2 SYGVKD. CDR3 length equals 14 residues. The CDR3 nucleotides are TGTGCCATCAGTGAGCAGGGTTCCAACTATGGCTACACCTTC. Protein: CAISEQGSNYGYTF.

This clone was found once. The chain combines TRBV2 with TRBJ1-5, with D perhaps TRBD1 (5 bases). CDR1 is SNHLY, CDR2 FYNNEI, per germline. CDR3 length: 13 amino acids. The ends were cut back, 4 bases at V and 4 bases at J, with 8 bases in the middle. The CDR3 loop reads CASSGGENQPQHF. CDR3 nucleotides: TGTGCCAGCAGTGGAGGGGAGAATCAGCCCCAGCATTTT. Combining the CDR3 with reference TRBV2 and TRBJ1-5 gives the whole variable domain EPEVTQTPSHQVTQMGQEVILRCVPISNHLYFYWYRQILGQKVEFLVSFYNNEISEKSEIFDDQFSVERPDGSNFTLKIRSTKLEDSAMYFCASSGGENQPQHFGDGTRLSIL.

The rearrangement joins TRBV11-2 to TRBJ2-4, with no clear D. The CDR3 is made up of 13 amino acids. Germline-derived CDR1 and CDR2 are SGHAT and FQNNGV. Trimming shortened V by 0 bases and J by 5 bases, and 5 bases separated the two germline ends. The DNA for the CDR3 is TGTGCCAGCAGCTTAGATCGGGAAAACATTCAGTACTTC. Translation gives CASSLDRENIQYF.

The V and J genes are TRBV10-1 and TRBJ1-2, with 7 bases lining up with TRBD1. Germline V gene data show CDR1 as WNHNN and CDR2 as SYGVQD (reference sequence). V shed 4 bases and J 0 bases; nucleotides not matched to a gene: 2. The CDR3 runs to 14 residues. This chain's CDR3 is CASSGGTANYGYTF. Written as DNA, the CDR3 is TGCGCCAGCAGTGGTGGGACAGCTAACTATGGCTACACCTTC.

The sample holds one count of this clone. The chain carries TRBV9 and TRBJ2-1, with D uncertain. The V end was cut by 8 bases, the J end by 2 bases, with 11 bases between. There are 13 residues in the CDR3. The germline V gene has CDR1 SGDLS and CDR2 YYNGEE. CDR3 in DNA: TGTGCCAGACACAGTCCCACCTACAATGAGCAGTTCTTC. Its translation is CARHSPTYNEQFF.

This clone was seen once. V usage is TRBV19 and J usage is TRBJ1-1; no clear D gene. CDR1 LNHDA and CDR2 SQIVND come from the germline V gene (reference sequence). The CDR3 extends over 13 amino acids. Trimming took 5 bases from V and 0 from J, leaving 7 bases between them. The CDR3 loop reads CASSRGLNTEAFF. The CDR3 bases are TGTGCCAGTAGTCGCGGATTGAACACTGAAGCTTTCTTT.

This clone was counted once. DNA of the CDR3: TGTGCCAGCAGCGGGCTTGAAGGGACTGCCAAAAACATTCAGTACTTC. Its protein product is CASSGLEGTAKNIQYF. The rearrangement joins TRBV11-2 to TRBJ2-4, with D perhaps TRBD2 (6 bases). The germline V gene encodes CDR1 SGHAT and CDR2 FQNNGV. The CDR3 length is 16 residues. V was pared by 5 bases and J by 1 base, with 15 bases between.